This section outlines one T cell receptor (beta chain) sequence together with its context. Its antigen is not identified. This sample was taken from a study of monozygotic twins with inflammatory bowel disease. CDR1 SGHRS and CDR2 YFSETQ come from the germline V gene. This CDR3 region has 14 residues. TCRdb reanalyzed the 5' RACE reads, giving one entry per CDR3 protein sequence and no DNA. This sample contains fewer than 150,000 distinct CDR3 sequences. Notes on the study in general: Added variability in patient repertoires may stem from differing immunosuppressive treatments. It was in IBD patients that TCRbeta diversity (inverse Simpson) was lower than in healthy co-twins.

This sequence was found in a human donor with ulcerative colitis or Crohn's disease, or a healthy co-twin of an affected twin (not recorded which). Material for sequencing was blood. The chain links TRBV5-1 to TRBJ2-2; checking the TCRdb D call of TRBD1 is not possible without DNA. CDR3 region: CASSPNRGQRELFF.